These 23 T cell receptor beta chains were sequenced from one sample in a study of siplizumab effects on memory and regulatory T cells (dated by TCRdb to the late 2010s). Library preparation was by the immunoSEQ multiplex PCR assay. TCRdb limited this immuneACCESS table to in-frame rearrangements with V and J called. A share of clones is missing; checked studies link under half to unresolved V genes, and the rest is unexplained. The sample table holds around 61,000 clones, of which over 95% were seen once. The ten largest clones capture less than 1.1% of the sample. Sequencing was carried out using naive CD8+ T cells sorted from blood. The intended sense of this specimen's cell subset or site label: unstimulated naive T cells. The receptors stem from a human donor in good health.

This rearrangement joins TRBV27 to TRBJ2-7; D ambiguous. Germline V gene lookup returns CDR1 MNHEY and CDR2 SMNVEV (reference sequence). CDR3 size: 13 residues. The V and J ends lost 6 bases and 6 bases respectively, with 15 bases between them. The CDR3 DNA reads as TGTGCCAGCAGCCCCGGAGCCCTTCGCGAGCAGTACTTC. Translating it yields CASSPGALREQYF.

The chain links TRBV27 to TRBJ2-7, with a tentative D call TRBD2 (6 bases). Germline V lookup: CDR1 MNHEY, CDR2 SMNVEV (reference sequence). Trimming shortened V by 2 bases and J by 1 base, and 12 bases separated the two germline ends. The CDR3 length is 15 residues. The CDR3 reads CASSLIGRESYEQYF. The CDR3 DNA follows: TGTGCCAGCAGTTTAATCGGCCGGGAGTCCTACGAGCAGTACTTC.

This clone was seen only once. The chain employs TRBV27 and TRBJ2-1; TRBD2 might be the D (7 bases). The CDR3 consists of 15 residues. Germline lookup yields CDR1 MNHEY and CDR2 SMNVEV (reference sequence). V was shortened by 5 bases and J by 4 bases, with 15 bases between the two germline ends. The CDR3 DNA follows: TGTGCCAGCAGTCCTCTCGGGGGGCCTTACAATGAGCAGTTCTTC. Protein: CASSPLGGPYNEQFF.

This chain joins TRBV6-1 and TRBJ2-7; D remains ambiguous. This CDR3 has 12 amino acids. V was cut by 3 bases and J by 6 bases, with 9 bases left in between. CDR1 is MNHNS and CDR2 is SASEGT in the germline V gene. The CDR3 sequence: CASSDRLSEQYF. CDR3 nucleotides: TGTGCCAGCAGTGACAGACTGAGCGAGCAGTACTTC.

DNA of the CDR3: TGTGCCAGCAGCGTAGGGTTTGGTGGACAAAAAAACATTCAGTACTTC. Protein sequence: CASSVGFGGQKNIQYF. The J gene is TRBJ2-4, the V gene TRBV9, with TRBD1 as a possible D gene (5 bases). V gave up 0 bases and J gave up 4 bases, with 14 bases separating them. Germline CDR1 is SGDLS and CDR2 is YYNGEE. This CDR3 is 16 amino acids long.

This rearrangement joins TRBV6-5 to TRBJ2-7; 9 bases match TRBD2. Trimming at V came to 4 bases and at J to 7 bases, leaving 8 bases not matched to a gene. The CDR3 totals 14 residues. Germline V CDR1 and CDR2: MNHEY, SVGAGI. The CDR3 region has the DNA TGTGCCAGCAGTTCTACTAGCGGGCACTCAGAGCAGTACTTC. Encoded protein: CASSSTSGHSEQYF.

This CDR3 is CASSYTDTQYF. The CDR3 DNA reads as TGTGCCAGCAGTTACACAGATACGCAGTATTTT. The chain couples TRBV28 to TRBJ2-3, with D uncertain. The V end lost 4 bases, the J end lost 2 bases, and 1 base lay between the germline ends. CDR1 is MDHEN, CDR2 SYDVKM, per germline. CDR3 length equals 11 residues.

The chain is built from TRBV27 and TRBJ2-7, with D unresolved. Germline CDR1 reads MNHEY; CDR2 reads SMNVEV (reference sequence). Trimming removed 2 bases at V and 0 bases at J, with 8 bases between. The CDR3 consists of 14 residues. In DNA form, the CDR3 reads TGTGCCAGCAGTTTACGTCGGAGCTCCTACGAGCAGTACTTC. It translates to CASSLRRSSYEQYF.

The chain couples TRBV19 to TRBJ1-1; 8 bases agree with TRBD1. The CDR3 totals 12 residues. The germline V gene encodes CDR1 LNHDA and CDR2 SQIVND (reference sequence). Germline trimming cut 6 bases from V and 10 bases from J; bases unmatched to any gene: 7. This CDR3 reads CASSPDRGAAFF. CDR3 DNA: TGTGCCAGTAGCCCTGACAGGGGAGCAGCTTTCTTT. Drawing the rest from reference TRBV19 and TRBJ1-1, the complete variable domain is DGGITQSPKYLFRKEGQNVTLSCEQNLNHDAMYWYRQDPGQGLRLIYYSQIVNDFQKGDIAEGYSVSREKKESFPLTVTSAQKNPTAFYLCASSPDRGAAFFGQGTRLTVV.

The V call is TRBV2, the J call TRBJ2-1, with 14 bases fitting TRBD2. CDR1 and CDR2 from the germline V gene are SNHLY and FYNNEI. V shed 4 bases and J 2 bases; nucleotides not matched to a gene: 13. This CDR3 is 20 amino acids long. DNA for the CDR3: TGTGCCAGCAGTGGGGGAGGACTAGCGGGAGGAAGTAGGGCCTACAATGAGCAGTTCTTC. Residues: CASSGGGLAGGSRAYNEQFF. Looking up the rest from reference TRBV2 and TRBJ2-1 gives the full variable domain: EPEVTQTPSHQVTQMGQEVILRCVPISNHLYFYWYRQILGQKVEFLVSFYNNEISEKSEIFDDQFSVERPDGSNFTLKIRSTKLEDSAMYFCASSGGGLAGGSRAYNEQFFGPGTRLTVL.

The rearrangement links TRBV6-5 to TRBJ1-6; D not certain. Trimming pared 2 bases from V and 12 bases from J, leaving 11 bases between. Germline V gene sequence: CDR1 MNHEY, CDR2 SVGAGI. The CDR3 extends over 13 amino acids. This CDR3 is CASSYKHHLPLHF. For the CDR3, the DNA is TGTGCCAGCAGTTACAAGCATCATCTACCCCTCCACTTT.

This sequence joins TRBV2 and TRBJ1-4; TRBD1 agrees at 7 bases. CDR3 length equals 14 residues. Germline CDR1 SNHLY, CDR2 FYNNEI. With 4 bases clipped from V and 8 bases from J, the junction kept 7 bases outside the gene matches. CDR3 sequence reads: CASSGDTGDEKLFF. Here the CDR3 DNA reads TGTGCCAGCAGTGGGGATACAGGGGACGAAAAACTGTTTTTT. Complete variable domain (other parts from reference TRBV2 and TRBJ1-4): EPEVTQTPSHQVTQMGQEVILRCVPISNHLYFYWYRQILGQKVEFLVSFYNNEISEKSEIFDDQFSVERPDGSNFTLKIRSTKLEDSAMYFCASSGDTGDEKLFFGSGTQLSVL.

The chain has TRBV4-1 and TRBJ1-1; the D gene is possibly TRBD1 (5 bases). The germline gives CDR1 MGHRA, CDR2 YSYEKL. The CDR3 extends over 14 amino acids. Trimming took off 2 bases at V and 4 bases at J, with 11 bases between the two ends. The CDR3 here is CASSQHPGATEAFF. The DNA for the CDR3 is TGCGCCAGCAGCCAACACCCTGGGGCCACTGAAGCTTTCTTT.

A note on this clone: The junction and the germline gene differ at one end; a read error may be behind it. CDR3 nucleotides: TGTGCCAGCAGCCCCCATAATCCGCCCCAGCATTTT. Protein: CASSPHNPPQHF. This chain connects TRBV7-8 to TRBJ1-5; the D is unclear. Germline lookup yields CDR1 SGHVS and CDR2 FQNEAQ. This CDR3 region has 12 residues.

CDR3 nucleotide sequence: TGTGCCAGCAGCCCATCACCCGGCAGGGGGCAAGGTGTAAACACTGAAGCTTTCTTT. Protein product: CASSPSPGRGQGVNTEAFF. The gene calls are TRBV7-9 and TRBJ1-1; TRBD1 agrees at 8 bases. J gave up 2 bases and V 5 bases, and 19 bases lay outside the gene matches. Germline V lookup: CDR1 SEHNR, CDR2 FQNEAQ (reference sequence). The CDR3 sequence is 19 residues long. Based on the CDR3 plus reference TRBV7-9 and TRBJ1-1, the full variable domain is DTGVSQNPRHKITKRGQNVTFRCDPISEHNRLYWYRQTLGQGPEFLTYFQNEAQLEKSRLLSDRFSAERPKGSFSTLEIQRTEQGDSAMYLCASSPSPGRGQGVNTEAFFGQGTRLTVV.

The J gene is TRBJ1-1, the V gene TRBV7-8, with 8 bases lining up with TRBD1. With V trimmed by 5 bases and J by 6 bases, 5 bases remained unmatched. The CDR3 is made up of 13 amino acids. CDR1 SGHVS and CDR2 FQNEAQ come from the germline V gene. The CDR3 DNA sequence: TGTGCCAGCAGCCTCGGGACAGGCTCTGAAGCTTTCTTT. This sequence encodes CASSLGTGSEAFF.

The J gene is TRBJ1-1, the V gene TRBV27; D gene ambiguous. Trimming cost V 0 bases and J 2 bases, with 7 bases left between them. This CDR3 has 14 amino acids. The germline V gene encodes CDR1 MNHEY and CDR2 SMNVEV (reference sequence). The CDR3 region is CASSLSMGNTEAFF. In DNA, the CDR3 is TGTGCCAGCAGTTTATCGATGGGAAACACTGAAGCTTTCTTT.

This chain links TRBV5-4 with TRBJ2-1; D may be TRBD1 or TRBD2 (5 bases each). Germline V gene lookup returns CDR1 SGHNT and CDR2 YYREEE (reference sequence). Trimming cost V 4 bases and J 9 bases, with 14 bases left between them. This CDR3 has 13 amino acids. This CDR3 is CASSLWGSSEQFF. The CDR3 DNA is TGTGCCAGCAGCCTTTGGGGGAGTAGTGAGCAGTTCTTC. Filled out from reference TRBV5-4 and TRBJ2-1, the complete variable domain reads ETGVTQSPTHLIKTRGQQVTLRCSSQSGHNTVSWYQQALGQGPQFIFQYYREEENGRGNFPPRFSGLQFPNYSSELNVNALELDDSALYLCASSLWGSSEQFFGPGTRLTVL.

V usage is TRBV7-2 and J usage is TRBJ2-2; D uncertain. The V gene lost 7 bases and the J gene lost 5 bases, with 11 bases spanning the gap. CDR1 SGHTA and CDR2 FQGNSA come from the germline V gene. The CDR3 runs to 13 residues. CDR3 amino acids: CASIVFATGELFF. CDR3 DNA: TGTGCCAGCATAGTTTTCGCGACCGGGGAGCTGTTTTTT.

The chain recombines TRBV5-1 with TRBJ2-7; 9 positions agree with TRBD2. The CDR3 is 15 residues long. With V trimmed by 4 bases and J by 5 bases, 10 bases remained unmatched. Germline V CDR1 and CDR2: SGHRS, YFSETQ. This CDR3 is CASSLTRTSDHEQYF. The CDR3 nucleotides read TGCGCCAGCAGCCTAACCCGGACTAGCGATCACGAGCAGTACTTC. The full variable domain, in which reference TRBV5-1 and TRBJ2-7 provide the parts outside the CDR3, is KAGVTQTPRYLIKTRGQQVTLSCSPISGHRSVSWYQQTPGQGLQFLFEYFSETQRNKGNFPGRFSGRQFSNSRSEMNVSTLELGDSALYLCASSLTRTSDHEQYFGPGTRLTVT.

CDR3 residues: CASSLSSGTYNEQFF. The CDR3 DNA reads TGTGCCAGCAGCTTAAGTAGCGGGACTTACAATGAGCAGTTCTTC. The chain carries TRBV7-9 and TRBJ2-1, with 8 bases that match TRBD2. Per germline, CDR1 SEHNR and CDR2 FQNEAQ (reference sequence). The CDR3 has 15 residues. V dropped 2 bases and J dropped 4; count of bases not matched to a gene: 4.

V and J are TRBV5-1 and TRBJ1-1, with 7 bases matching TRBD1. Germline V gene sequence: CDR1 SGHRS, CDR2 YFSETQ. V shed 0 bases, J shed 4 bases, and the junction held 6 bases outside the gene matches. The CDR3 covers 15 residues. The DNA for the CDR3 is TGCGCCAGCAGCTTGGGACAGGGAAAGGGCACTGAAGCTTTCTTT. Amino acids: CASSLGQGKGTEAFF.

The J gene is TRBJ2-7, the V gene TRBV11-3, with TRBD1 matching 11 bases. CDR1 and CDR2 (germline): SGHNT, YENEEA. There are 15 residues in the CDR3. V lost 2 bases, J lost 4 bases, and 4 bases stayed unmatched. As DNA, the CDR3 is TGTGCCAGCAGCTTAATCGGGACAGGGGGGTACGAGCAGTACTTC. Translating it yields CASSLIGTGGYEQYF.